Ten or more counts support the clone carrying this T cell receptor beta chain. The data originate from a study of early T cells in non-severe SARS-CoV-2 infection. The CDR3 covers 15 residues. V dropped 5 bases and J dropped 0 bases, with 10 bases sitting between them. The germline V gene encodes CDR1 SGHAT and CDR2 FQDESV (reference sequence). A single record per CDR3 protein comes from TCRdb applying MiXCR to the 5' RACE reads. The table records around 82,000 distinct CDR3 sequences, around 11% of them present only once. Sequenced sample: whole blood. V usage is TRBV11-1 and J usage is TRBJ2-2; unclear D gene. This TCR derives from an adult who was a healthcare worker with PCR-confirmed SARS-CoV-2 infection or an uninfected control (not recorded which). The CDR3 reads CASSPQETNTGELFF. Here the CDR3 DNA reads TGTGCCAGCAGCCCCCAGGAGACGAACACCGGGGAGCTGTTTTTT.